This TCR beta chain stems from a study of low-dose radiotherapy and immunotherapy resistance in tumors. Study in general: On an every-two-weeks schedule, patients received intravenous nivolumab 240 mg, along with ipilimumab 1 mg/kg every six weeks. Every two weeks, the protocol called for intravenous cyclophosphamide at 200 mg/m2. It was given one day before each radiation and immunotherapy administration. Patients took oral aspirin 300 mg daily for four cycles from cycle 1 day 1.

There are many counts of this clonotype. With TRAV- and TRBV-specific primers, first-strand cDNA was made, covering the alpha and beta chains. PCR amplification of the TCRs was performed with Phusion for 20 to 25 PCR cycles, and it relied on a constant-region primer together with a V-primer adapter. Using its own MiXCR run on the reads, TCRdb lists one record per CDR3 protein. The data show 85,000 to 95,000 distinct CDR3 sequences, with 20% to 25% seen just once and about 13% held by the top ten. CDR3 length: 14 residues. Germline V lookup: CDR1 SGHTA, CDR2 FQGNSA. V lost 0 bases and J 6 bases, leaving 10 bases between the germline ends. Regarding time point: after trial treatment. The treatment here: LDRT plus nivolumab, ipilimumab, low-dose cyclophosphamide and aspirin (RACIN trial). Treatment combined nivolumab, ipilimumab, aspirin, low-dose cyclophosphamide and low-dose radiotherapy in a dose-escalation trial.

The material sequenced was PBMCs, taken after low-dose radiotherapy plus immunotherapy. The chain is built from TRBV7-2 and TRBJ2-3; D gene uncertain. The receptor was derived from a female donor with ovarian cancer. CDR3 amino acids: CASSLAPMGDTQYF. The CDR3, as DNA: TGTGCCAGCAGCTTAGCCCCGATGGGGGATACGCAGTATTTT. Using reference TRBV7-2 and TRBJ2-3 for the parts outside the CDR3, the full variable domain is GAGVSQSPSNKVTEKGKDVELRCDPISGHTALYWYRQSLGQGLEFLIYFQGNSAPDKSGLPSDRFSAERTGGSVSTLTIQRTQQEDSAVYLCASSLAPMGDTQYFGPGTRLTVL.